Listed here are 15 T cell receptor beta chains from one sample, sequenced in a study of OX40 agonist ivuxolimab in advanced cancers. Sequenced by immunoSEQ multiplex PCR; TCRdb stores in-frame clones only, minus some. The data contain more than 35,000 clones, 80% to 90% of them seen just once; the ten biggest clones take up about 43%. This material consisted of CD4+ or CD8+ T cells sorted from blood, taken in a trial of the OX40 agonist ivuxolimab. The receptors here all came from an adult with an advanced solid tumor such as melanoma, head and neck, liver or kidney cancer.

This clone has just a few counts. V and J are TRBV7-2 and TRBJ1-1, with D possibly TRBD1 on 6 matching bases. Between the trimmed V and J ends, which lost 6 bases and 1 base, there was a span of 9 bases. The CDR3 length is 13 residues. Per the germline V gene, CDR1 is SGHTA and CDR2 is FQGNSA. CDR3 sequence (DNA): TGTGCCAGCAGACTACAGGGGAACACTGAAGCTTTCTTT. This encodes CASRLQGNTEAFF.

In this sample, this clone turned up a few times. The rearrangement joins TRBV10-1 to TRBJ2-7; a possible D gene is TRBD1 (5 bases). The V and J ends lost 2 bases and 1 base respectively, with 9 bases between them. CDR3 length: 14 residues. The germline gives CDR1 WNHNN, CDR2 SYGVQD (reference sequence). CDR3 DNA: TGCGCCAGCAGTGAGGGCGACAGTTCCTACGAGCAGTACTTC. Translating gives CASSEGDSSYEQYF.

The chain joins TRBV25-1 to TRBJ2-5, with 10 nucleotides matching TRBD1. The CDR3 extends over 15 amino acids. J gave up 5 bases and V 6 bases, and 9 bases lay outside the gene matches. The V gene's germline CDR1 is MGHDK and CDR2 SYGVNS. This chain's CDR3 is CASSAGTGALETQYF. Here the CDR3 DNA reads TGTGCCAGCAGCGCCGGGACAGGGGCCCTGGAGACCCAGTACTTC.

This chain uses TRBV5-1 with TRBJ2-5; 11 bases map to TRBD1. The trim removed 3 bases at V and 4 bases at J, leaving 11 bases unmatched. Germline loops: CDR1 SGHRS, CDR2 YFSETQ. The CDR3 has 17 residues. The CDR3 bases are TGCGCCAGCAGCTCCCCCCCCGGGACAGGGGGGCGAGAGACCCAGTACTTC. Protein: CASSSPPGTGGRETQYF.

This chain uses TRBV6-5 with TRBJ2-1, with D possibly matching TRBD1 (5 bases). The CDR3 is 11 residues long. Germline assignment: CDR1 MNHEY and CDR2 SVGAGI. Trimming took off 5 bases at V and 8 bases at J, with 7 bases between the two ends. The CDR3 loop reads CASSAGYEQFF. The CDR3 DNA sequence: TGTGCCAGCAGTGCAGGGTATGAGCAGTTCTTC.

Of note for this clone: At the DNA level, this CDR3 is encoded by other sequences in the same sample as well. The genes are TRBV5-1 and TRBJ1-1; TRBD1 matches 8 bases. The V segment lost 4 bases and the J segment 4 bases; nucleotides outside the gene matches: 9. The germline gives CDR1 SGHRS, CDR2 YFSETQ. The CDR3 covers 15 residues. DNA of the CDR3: TGCGCCAGCAGCGTTCAACAGGGGGGGGGCACTGAAGCTTTCTTT. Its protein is CASSVQQGGGTEAFF.

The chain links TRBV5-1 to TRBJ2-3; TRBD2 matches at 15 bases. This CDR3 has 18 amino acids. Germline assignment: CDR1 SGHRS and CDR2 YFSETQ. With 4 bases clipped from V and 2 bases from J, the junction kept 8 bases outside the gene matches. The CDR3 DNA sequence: TGCGCCAGCAGCCTACGGACTAGCGGGGGGGTACCCACAGATACGCAGTATTTT. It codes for CASSLRTSGGVPTDTQYF.

CDR3 nucleotides: TGTGCCAGCAGCCAAGATTATGGGCAAGAGACCCAGTACTTC. It is translated as CASSQDYGQETQYF. This chain connects TRBV14 to TRBJ2-5; D is undetermined. Per germline, CDR1 SGHDN and CDR2 FVKESK. The CDR3 has 14 amino acids. The V and J ends lost 0 bases and 2 bases respectively, with 7 bases between them. The whole variable domain, remainder taken from reference TRBV14 and TRBJ2-5, is EAGVTQFPSHSVIEKGQTVTLRCDPISGHDNLYWYRRVMGKEIKFLLHFVKESKQDESGMPNNRFLAERTGGTYSTLKVQPAELEDSGVYFCASSQDYGQETQYFGPGTRLLVL.

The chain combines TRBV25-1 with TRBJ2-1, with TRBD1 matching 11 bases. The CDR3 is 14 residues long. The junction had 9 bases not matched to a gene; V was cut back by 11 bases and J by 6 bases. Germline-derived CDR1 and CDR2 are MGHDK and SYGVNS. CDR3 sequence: CAVSTGTGGNEQFF. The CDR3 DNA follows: TGTGCCGTATCAACCGGGACAGGGGGCAATGAGCAGTTCTTC.

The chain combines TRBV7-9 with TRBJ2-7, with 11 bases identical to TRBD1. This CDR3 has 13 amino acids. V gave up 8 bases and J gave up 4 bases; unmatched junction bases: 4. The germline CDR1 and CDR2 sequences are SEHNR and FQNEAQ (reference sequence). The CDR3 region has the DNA TGTGCCAGCCGGGACAGGGGGAGTTACGAGCAGTACTTC. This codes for CASRDRGSYEQYF.

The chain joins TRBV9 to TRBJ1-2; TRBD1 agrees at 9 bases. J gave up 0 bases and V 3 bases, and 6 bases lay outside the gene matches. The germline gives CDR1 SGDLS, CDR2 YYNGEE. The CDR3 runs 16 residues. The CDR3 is CASSGRDREANYGYTF. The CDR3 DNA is TGTGCCAGCAGCGGGAGGGACAGGGAGGCTAACTATGGCTACACCTTC.

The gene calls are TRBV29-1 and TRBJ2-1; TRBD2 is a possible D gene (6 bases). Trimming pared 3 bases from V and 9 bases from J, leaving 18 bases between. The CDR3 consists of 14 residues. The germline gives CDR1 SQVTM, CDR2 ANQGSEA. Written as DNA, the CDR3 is TGCAGCGTTGATACTAGGAGGGTCGCGGGTGAGCAGTTCTTC. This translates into CSVDTRRVAGEQFF.

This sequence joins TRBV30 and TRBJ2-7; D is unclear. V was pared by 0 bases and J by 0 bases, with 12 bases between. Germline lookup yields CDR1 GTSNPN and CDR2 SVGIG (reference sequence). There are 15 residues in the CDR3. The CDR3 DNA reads TGTGCCTGGAGTGTATCAGGACGGAACTCCTACGAGCAGTACTTC. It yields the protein CAWSVSGRNSYEQYF.

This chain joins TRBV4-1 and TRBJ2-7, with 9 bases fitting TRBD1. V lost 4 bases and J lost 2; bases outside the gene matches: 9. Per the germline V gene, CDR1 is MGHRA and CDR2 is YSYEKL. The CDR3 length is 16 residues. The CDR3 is CASSRVADRGTYEQYF. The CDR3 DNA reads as TGCGCCAGCAGCCGAGTGGCGGACAGGGGAACCTACGAGCAGTACTTC.

CDR3 region: CASSYEISSYNSPLHF. The CDR3 region has the DNA TGTGCCAGCAGTTACGAGATCAGCTCCTATAATTCACCCCTCCACTTT. The V call is TRBV6-5, the J call TRBJ1-6; no clear D gene. Trimming removed 2 bases at V and 0 bases at J, with 8 bases between. CDR3 length: 16 amino acids. CDR1 is MNHEY and CDR2 is SVGAGI in the germline V gene.